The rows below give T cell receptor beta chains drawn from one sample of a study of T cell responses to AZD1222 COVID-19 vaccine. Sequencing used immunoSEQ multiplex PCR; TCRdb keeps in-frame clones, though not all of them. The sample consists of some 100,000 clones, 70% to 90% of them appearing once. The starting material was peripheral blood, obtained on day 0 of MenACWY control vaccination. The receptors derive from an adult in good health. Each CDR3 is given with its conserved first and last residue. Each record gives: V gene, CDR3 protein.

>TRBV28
CASQKTPEGFNYGYTF
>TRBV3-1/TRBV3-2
CASRTGLAQTQYF
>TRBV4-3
CASSQDWQGGFYEQYF
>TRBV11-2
CASSRGVTAPLHF
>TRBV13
CASSQRRDQPQHF
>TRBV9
CASSVGDRGRDGYTF
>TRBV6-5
CASRRDLLAKNIQYF
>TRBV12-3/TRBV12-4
CASSKTRGTQYF
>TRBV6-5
CASSYSITGTNEQYF
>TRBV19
CASSPPGPRETQYF
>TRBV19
CASSTGGHEQFF
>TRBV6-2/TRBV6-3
CASSYSKAATMNTEAFF
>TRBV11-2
CASSLWGLGEQYF
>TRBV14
CASSQQGPGELFF
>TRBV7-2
CASSRIGGAQETQYF
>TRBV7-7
CASSLVVTGILGYEQYF
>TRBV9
CASSRGGVADTQYF
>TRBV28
CASSRSGSLYNEQFF
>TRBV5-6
CASSLVGRGNTEAFF
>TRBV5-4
CASSLPGTEAFF
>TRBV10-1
CASSEGQGKTDTQYF
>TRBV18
CASSATGSGNTIYF
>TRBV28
CASRQGLNTGELFF
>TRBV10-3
CAISAREKNVIGYLNSPLHF
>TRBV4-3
CASSQVGGGRVRGYTF
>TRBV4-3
CASSQQGANTGELFF
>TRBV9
CASSVARGSGRATGELFF
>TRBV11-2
CASSLDSYEQYF
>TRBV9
CASSALYSTDTQYF
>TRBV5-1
CASSLAVSGGTEAFF
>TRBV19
CASRFTPGRNTGELFF
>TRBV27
CASSLTGGGTEAFF
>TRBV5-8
CASSLSKNTEAFF
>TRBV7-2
CASSSRTGPNEQFF
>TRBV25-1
CASSSRTGKDPHPDTQYF
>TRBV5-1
CASSRDSATNEKLFF
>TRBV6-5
CASRRTGNTEAFF
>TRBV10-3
CAISDRDRLPYEQYF
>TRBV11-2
CATNRDRSYNEQFF
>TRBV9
CASSVAADYGYTF
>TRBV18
CASSPGNQETQYF
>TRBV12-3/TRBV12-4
CASSFGGYEQYF
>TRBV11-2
CASSLADRYQPQHF
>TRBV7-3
CASSWTTNTEAFF
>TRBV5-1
CASRENYGYTF
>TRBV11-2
CASSFTAGRRFGANVLTF
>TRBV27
CASSSTGGGYTF
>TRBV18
CASSPSGDWYNEQFF
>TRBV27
CASSTVSSRTGAQMGYGYTF
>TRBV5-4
CASSQDSYEQYF
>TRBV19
CASSIVNQHQHF
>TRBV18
CASQKGQISTDTQYF
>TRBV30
CAWSLGRGSRSNQPQHF